This TCR beta chain derives from a study of cytomegalovirus exposure and HLA in healthy donors. Each donor was healthy, and each was a bone marrow donor. About this clone itself: The antigen is unknown.

Both 60 Vbeta primers and 13 Jbeta primers went into the PCR. The data were produced by immunoSEQ multiplex PCR, yet TCRdb's version contains in-frame clones alone and is incomplete. The sample lists roughly 120,000 clones; 80% were seen once. The length of the CDR3 is 15 residues. Germline V gives CDR1 SGHAT, CDR2 FQNNGV. Trimming cost V 1 base and J 5 bases; bases outside gene matches: 8. Findings and limits, study-wide: A reported reduction in N-insertions relative to the roughly 610-donor mean was seen in an Asian-associated ancestry cluster in a later analysis.

The rearrangement joins TRBV11-2 to TRBJ2-7, with 7 bases lining up with TRBD1. The sample taken for sequencing was PBMCs. The source of this sequence is a human donor in good health. In DNA, the CDR3 is TGTGCCAGCAGCTTAGTGGGGGCAGGGGGACACGAGCAGTACTTC. This gives the protein CASSLVGAGGHEQYF.